These 4 T cell receptor beta chains were sequenced from one sample in a study of T cells after yellow fever vaccination. TCRdb itself ran the 5' RACE reads through MiXCR, one entry per CDR3 protein. The sample consists of 450,000 to 550,000 distinct CDR3 sequences, 20% to 25% of them appearing once. The material sequenced was PBMCs, taken approximately 22 days after the first yellow fever vaccination. These receptors originate from a man younger than 35 who received the YFV17D yellow fever vaccine.

This rearrangement joins TRBV5-1 to TRBJ2-1; D unclear. Germline CDR1 is SGHRS and CDR2 is YFSETQ. Trimming removed 0 bases at V and 4 bases at J, with 11 bases between. This CDR3 spans 15 amino acids. CDR3: CASSLGQQEYNEQFF. As DNA, the CDR3 is TGCGCCAGCAGCTTGGGTCAACAAGAATACAATGAGCAGTTCTTC.

The rearrangement uses TRBV7-3 and TRBJ2-1, with 9 positions matching TRBD2. Germline-derived CDR1 and CDR2 are SGHTA and FQGTGA. The CDR3 is made up of 15 amino acids. Trimming cost V 3 bases and J 3 bases; bases outside gene matches: 3. The CDR3 coding sequence is TGTGCCAGCAGCTTTAGCGGGGGCATCTACAATGAGCAGTTCTTC. The encoded protein is CASSFSGGIYNEQFF. The full variable domain, its missing parts supplied by reference TRBV7-3 and TRBJ2-1, is GAGVSQTPSNKVTEKGKYVELRCDPISGHTALYWYRQSLGQGPEFLIYFQGTGAADDSGLPNDRFFAVRPEGSVSTLKIQRTERGDSAVYLCASSFSGGIYNEQFFGPGTRLTVL.

This chain joins TRBV6-4 and TRBJ2-1, with D possibly being TRBD2 (5 bases). Germline CDR1 MRHNA, CDR2 SNTAGT. V shed 0 bases and J shed 0 bases, with 9 bases lying between them. This CDR3 spans 16 amino acids. The CDR3 loop is CASSDSERSSYNEQFF. In DNA form, the CDR3 reads TGTGCCAGCAGTGACTCGGAGCGGAGCTCCTACAATGAGCAGTTCTTC.

This clonotype was recorded a few times. The genes are TRBV18 and TRBJ2-3; D remains unclear. Germline loops: CDR1 KGHSH, CDR2 LQKENI. This CDR3 has 16 amino acids. Trimming removed 0 bases from V and 4 bases from J, with 14 bases in between. DNA of the CDR3: TGTGCCAGCTCACCACCGGGGTATGTGGGTCCAGATACGCAGTATTTT. As protein: CASSPPGYVGPDTQYF.